Listed here is a single TCR beta chain. This clone was seen only once. This receptor's antigen is unknown. Base qualities were left out, and no much larger clone turns up one base away. The data belong to a study of blood T cell repertoires in COVID-19 (dated by TCRdb to 2020 to 2021). As for the study more broadly: Samples covering the acute and convalescent phases of COVID-19 were provided by collaborators in the United States, Italy and Spain. HLA class I and class II types, where available, came from metadata supplied by the sample provider rather than from assay-based typing. A freely available public database, intended as a resource for researchers studying the immune response to SARS-CoV-2, is where the repertoires were released. The material from the prospective study consisted of cDNA or gDNA derived from T cells, B-cell-depleted T cells, or PBMCs. The samples were drawn from the first 160 participants of the ongoing ImmuneRACE study and from under 1,500 subjects provided by 6 global collaborators. Deeply sampled blood TCRbeta repertoires from subjects exposed to, actively infected with, or recovered from COVID-19 were included in the dataset. A de-identified subject ID, COVID-19 status, age in years and sex were almost always included in the sample metadata.

TCRbeta CDR3 regions were amplified from genomic DNA by means of the immunoSEQ Assay, a bias-controlled multiplex PCR. The paper's data handling went like this. Within the assay, amplification of reference gene primers was used to estimate how many nucleated cells each sample contained. Sequence reads were collapsed and filtered to measure the absolute abundance of every unique TCRbeta CDR3 rearrangement. Productive Simpson clonality was computed per sample as the square root of Simpson's diversity index over productive rearrangements. Entries here come from immuneACCESS through TCRdb and include only in-frame sequences with V and J called. Some clones fail to appear in such tables; in the studies checked, an unresolved V gene covers under half of the shortfall, and the cause of the remainder is unknown. From that table come the V and J calls and clone size; the DNA was used to work out D and trimming. The sample table lists hundreds of thousands of clones, around 87% of them with a count of one. The top ten clones comprise approximately 7.8% of the sample.

Counted from cysteine to phenylalanine, this CDR3 has 14 amino acids. The read is trimmed to its CDR3 DNA, 42 bases read in frame from base 1. V and J are truncated by 5 bases and 6 bases respectively, leaving an intervening sequence of 17 bases. CDR1 and CDR2 are read off the germline V gene as SGHTA and FQGNSA. On the study overall, not on this receptor specifically: The amount of clinical and demographic metadata varied by source and participant and was provided uncurated.

A second Seattle source provided samples from volunteer blood donors who had recovered from COVID-19. Whole blood was collected in K2EDTA tubes by collaborating institutions according to the institutions' own protocols. For TCRbeta analysis, collaborators shipped samples in one of three forms: frozen whole blood, isolated PBMCs, or DNA extracted from either of those sample types. Rearrangement joined TRBV7-2 to TRBJ2-7, and perhaps TRBD2 as D gene, on 6 matching bases. What was sequenced was peripheral blood. The TCR comes from a woman aged 45-65 years who had recovered from COVID-19. The nucleotides read TGTGCCAGCAGCCCGTGGAGGGCCAGACCCGAGCAGTACTTC. Protein translation: CASSPWRARPEQYF.